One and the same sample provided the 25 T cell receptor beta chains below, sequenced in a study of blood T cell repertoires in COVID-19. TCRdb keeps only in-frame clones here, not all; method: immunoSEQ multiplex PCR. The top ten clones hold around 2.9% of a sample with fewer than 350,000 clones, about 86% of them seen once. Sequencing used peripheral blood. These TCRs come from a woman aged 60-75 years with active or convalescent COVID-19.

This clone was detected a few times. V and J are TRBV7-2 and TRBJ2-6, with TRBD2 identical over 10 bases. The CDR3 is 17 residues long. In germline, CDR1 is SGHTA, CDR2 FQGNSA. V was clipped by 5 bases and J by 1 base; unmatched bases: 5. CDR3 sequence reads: CASSPSGGASGANVLTF. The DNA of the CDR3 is TGTGCCAGCAGCCCCAGCGGGGGGGCTTCTGGGGCCAACGTCCTGACTTTC.

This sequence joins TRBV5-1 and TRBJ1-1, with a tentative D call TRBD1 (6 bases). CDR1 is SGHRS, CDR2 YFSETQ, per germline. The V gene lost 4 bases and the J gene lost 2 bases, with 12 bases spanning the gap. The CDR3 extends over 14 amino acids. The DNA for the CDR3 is TGCGCCAGCAGCCTGACAGGTTATAACACTGAAGCTTTCTTT. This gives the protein CASSLTGYNTEAFF.

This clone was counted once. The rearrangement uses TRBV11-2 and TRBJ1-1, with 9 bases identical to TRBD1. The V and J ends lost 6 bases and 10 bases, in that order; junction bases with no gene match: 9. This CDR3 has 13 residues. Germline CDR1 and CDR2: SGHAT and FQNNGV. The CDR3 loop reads CASSRDRDLRAFF. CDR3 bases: TGTGCCAGCAGTCGGGACAGGGACTTGCGAGCTTTCTTT.

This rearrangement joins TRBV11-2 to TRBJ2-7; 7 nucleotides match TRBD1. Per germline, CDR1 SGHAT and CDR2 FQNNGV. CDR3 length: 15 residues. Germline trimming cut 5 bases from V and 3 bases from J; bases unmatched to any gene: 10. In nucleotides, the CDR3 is TGTGCCAGCAGCCCTCAAGGGACAGCGAACTACGAGCAGTACTTC. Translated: CASSPQGTANYEQYF.

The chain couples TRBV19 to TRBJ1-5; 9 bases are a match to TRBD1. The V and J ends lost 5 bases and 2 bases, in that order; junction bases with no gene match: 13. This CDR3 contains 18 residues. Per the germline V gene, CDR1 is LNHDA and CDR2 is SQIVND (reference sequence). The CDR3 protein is CASSGFRDREIGNQPQHF. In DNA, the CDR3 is TGTGCCAGTAGTGGGTTCCGGGACAGGGAGATCGGCAATCAGCCCCAGCATTTT.

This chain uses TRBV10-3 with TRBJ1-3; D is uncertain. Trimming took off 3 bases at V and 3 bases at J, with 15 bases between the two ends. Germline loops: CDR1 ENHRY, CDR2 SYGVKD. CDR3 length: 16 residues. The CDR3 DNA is TGTGCCATCAGTGATAGAGGGTTAAGAGGTGGAAACACCATATATTTT. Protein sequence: CAISDRGLRGGNTIYF.

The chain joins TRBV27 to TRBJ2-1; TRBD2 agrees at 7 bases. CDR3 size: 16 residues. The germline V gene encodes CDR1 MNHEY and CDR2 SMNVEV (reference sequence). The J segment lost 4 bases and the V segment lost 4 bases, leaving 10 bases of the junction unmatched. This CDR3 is CASSSLLERGYNEQFF. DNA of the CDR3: TGTGCCAGCAGTTCCCTCCTCGAGCGGGGATACAATGAGCAGTTCTTC.

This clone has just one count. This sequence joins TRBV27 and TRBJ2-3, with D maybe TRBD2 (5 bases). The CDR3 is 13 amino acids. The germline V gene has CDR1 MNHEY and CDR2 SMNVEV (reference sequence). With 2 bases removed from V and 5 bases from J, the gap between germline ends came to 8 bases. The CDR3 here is CASSLTGRDTQYF. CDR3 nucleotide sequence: TGTGCCAGCAGTTTAACGGGGAGAGATACGCAGTATTTT.

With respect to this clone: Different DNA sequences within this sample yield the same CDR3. The CDR3, as DNA: TGTGCCAGCAGTGAACTAGCGGGGGGCACCGGGGAGCTGTTTTTT. This gives the protein CASSELAGGTGELFF. The gene calls are TRBV2 and TRBJ2-2; 11 bases are a match to TRBD2. The CDR3 extends over 15 amino acids. Germline CDR1 and CDR2: SNHLY and FYNNEI. Unmatched junction bases numbered 0, after V lost 2 bases and J lost 4 bases.

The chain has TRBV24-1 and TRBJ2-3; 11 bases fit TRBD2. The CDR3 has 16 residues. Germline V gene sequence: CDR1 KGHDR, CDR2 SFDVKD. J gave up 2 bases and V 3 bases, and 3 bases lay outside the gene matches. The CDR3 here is CATSDATSGNTDTQYF. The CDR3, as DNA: TGTGCCACCAGTGATGCGACTAGCGGGAACACAGATACGCAGTATTTT.

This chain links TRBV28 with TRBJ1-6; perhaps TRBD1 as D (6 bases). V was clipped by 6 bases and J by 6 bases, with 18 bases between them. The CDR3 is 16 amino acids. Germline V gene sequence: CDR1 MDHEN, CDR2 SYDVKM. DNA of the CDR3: TGTGCCAGCAGCCCTCAGGGGCCAGGTGGTAATTCACCCCTCCACTTT. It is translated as CASSPQGPGGNSPLHF.

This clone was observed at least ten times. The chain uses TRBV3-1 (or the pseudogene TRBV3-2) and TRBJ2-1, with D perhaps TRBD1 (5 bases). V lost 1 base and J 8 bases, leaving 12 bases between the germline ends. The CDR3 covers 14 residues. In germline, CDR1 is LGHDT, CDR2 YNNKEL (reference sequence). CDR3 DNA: TGTGCCAGCAGCCAAGCAGGGAATGACTATGAGCAGTTCTTC. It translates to CASSQAGNDYEQFF.

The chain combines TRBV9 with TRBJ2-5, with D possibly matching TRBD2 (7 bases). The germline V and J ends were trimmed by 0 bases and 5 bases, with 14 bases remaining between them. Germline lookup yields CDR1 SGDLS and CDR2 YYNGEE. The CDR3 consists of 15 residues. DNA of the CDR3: TGTGCCAGCAGCGTAGAGGGGGGGGCCATGGAGACCCAGTACTTC. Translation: CASSVEGGAMETQYF.

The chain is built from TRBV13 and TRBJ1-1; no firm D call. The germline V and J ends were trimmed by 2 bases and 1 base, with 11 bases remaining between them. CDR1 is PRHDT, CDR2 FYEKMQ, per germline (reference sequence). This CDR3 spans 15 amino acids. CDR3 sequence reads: CASSLMGDGNTEAFF. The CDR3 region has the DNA TGTGCCAGCAGCTTAATGGGAGACGGGAACACTGAAGCTTTCTTT. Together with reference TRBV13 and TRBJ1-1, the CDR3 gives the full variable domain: AAGVIQSPRHLIKEKRETATLKCYPIPRHDTVYWYQQGPGQDPQFLISFYEKMQSDKGSIPDRFSAQQFSDYHSELNMSSLELGDSALYFCASSLMGDGNTEAFFGQGTRLTVV.

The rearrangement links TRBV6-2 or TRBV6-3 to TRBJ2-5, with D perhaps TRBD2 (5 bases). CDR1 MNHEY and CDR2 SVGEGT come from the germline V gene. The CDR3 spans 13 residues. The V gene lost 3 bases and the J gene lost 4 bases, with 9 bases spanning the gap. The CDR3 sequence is CASSYVGRETQYF. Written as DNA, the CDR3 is TGTGCCAGCAGTTATGTAGGGAGAGAGACCCAGTACTTC.

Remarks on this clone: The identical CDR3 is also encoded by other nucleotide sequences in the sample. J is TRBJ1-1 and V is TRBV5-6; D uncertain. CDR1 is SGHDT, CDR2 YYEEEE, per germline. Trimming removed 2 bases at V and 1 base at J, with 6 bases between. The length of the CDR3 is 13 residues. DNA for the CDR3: TGTGCCAGCAGCTTTGGGAGGAACACTGAAGCTTTCTTT. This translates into CASSFGRNTEAFF.

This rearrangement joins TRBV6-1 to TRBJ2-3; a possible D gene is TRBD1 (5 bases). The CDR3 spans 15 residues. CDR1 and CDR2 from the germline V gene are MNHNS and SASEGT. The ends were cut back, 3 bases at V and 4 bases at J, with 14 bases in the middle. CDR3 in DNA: TGTGCCAGCAGTGAGGGGCTGGCAGGATCAGATACGCAGTATTTT. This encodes CASSEGLAGSDTQYF.

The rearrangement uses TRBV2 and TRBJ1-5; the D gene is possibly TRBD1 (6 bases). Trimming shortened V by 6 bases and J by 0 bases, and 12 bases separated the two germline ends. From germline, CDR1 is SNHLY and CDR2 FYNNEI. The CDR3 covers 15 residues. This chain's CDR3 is CASRKYRDSNQPQHF. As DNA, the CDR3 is TGTGCCAGCAGGAAATACAGGGATAGCAATCAGCCCCAGCATTTT.

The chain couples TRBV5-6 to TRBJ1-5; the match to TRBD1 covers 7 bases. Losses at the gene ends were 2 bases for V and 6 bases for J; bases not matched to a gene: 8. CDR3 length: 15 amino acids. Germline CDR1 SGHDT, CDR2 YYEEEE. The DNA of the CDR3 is TGTGCCAGCAGCTTTATTGGGACAGAGGGTCAGCCCCAGCATTTT. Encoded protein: CASSFIGTEGQPQHF.

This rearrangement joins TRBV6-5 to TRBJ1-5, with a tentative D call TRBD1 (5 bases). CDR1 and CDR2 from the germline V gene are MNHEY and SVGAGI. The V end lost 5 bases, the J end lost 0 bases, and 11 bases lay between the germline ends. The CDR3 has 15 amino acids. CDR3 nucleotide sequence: TGTGCCAGCAGTCTCCAGGGAAATAGCAATCAGCCCCAGCATTTT. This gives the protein CASSLQGNSNQPQHF.

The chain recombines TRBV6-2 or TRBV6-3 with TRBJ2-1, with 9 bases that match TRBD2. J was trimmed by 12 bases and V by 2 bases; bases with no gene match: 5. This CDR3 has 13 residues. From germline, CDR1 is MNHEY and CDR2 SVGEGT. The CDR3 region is CASSYVAGAPQFF. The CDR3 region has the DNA TGTGCCAGCAGTTACGTAGCGGGGGCTCCGCAGTTCTTC.

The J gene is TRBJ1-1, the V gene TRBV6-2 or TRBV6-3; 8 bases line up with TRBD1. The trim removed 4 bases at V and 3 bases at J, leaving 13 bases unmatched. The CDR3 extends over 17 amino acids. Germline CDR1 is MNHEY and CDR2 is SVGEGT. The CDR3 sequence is CASSSQASPTGDTEAFF. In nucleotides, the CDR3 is TGTGCCAGCAGTTCGCAGGCCTCGCCGACAGGGGACACTGAAGCTTTCTTT.

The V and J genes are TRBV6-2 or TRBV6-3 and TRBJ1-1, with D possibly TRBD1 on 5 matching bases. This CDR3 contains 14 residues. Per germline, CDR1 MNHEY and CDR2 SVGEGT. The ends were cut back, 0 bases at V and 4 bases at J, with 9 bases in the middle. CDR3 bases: TGTGCCAGCAGTTACTCAGGGGAGGTCACTGAAGCTTTCTTT. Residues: CASSYSGEVTEAFF.

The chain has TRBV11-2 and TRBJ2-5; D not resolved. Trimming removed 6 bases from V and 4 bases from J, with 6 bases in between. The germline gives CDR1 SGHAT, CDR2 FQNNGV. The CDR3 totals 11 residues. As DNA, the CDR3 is TGTGCCAGCAGTTTTCTAGAGACCCAGTACTTC. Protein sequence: CASSFLETQYF. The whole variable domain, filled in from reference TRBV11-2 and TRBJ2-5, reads EAGVAQSPRYKIIEKRQSVAFWCNPISGHATLYWYQQILGQGPKLLIQFQNNGVVDDSQLPKDRFSAERLKGVDSTLKIQPAKLEDSAVYLCASSFLETQYFGPGTRLLVL.

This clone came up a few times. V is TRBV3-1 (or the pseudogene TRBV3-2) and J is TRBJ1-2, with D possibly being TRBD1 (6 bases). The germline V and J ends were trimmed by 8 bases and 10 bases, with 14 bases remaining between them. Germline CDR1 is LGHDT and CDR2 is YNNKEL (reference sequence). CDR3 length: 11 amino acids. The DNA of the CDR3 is TGTGCCAGCGCCCGACAGGAGTCCTACACCTTC. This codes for CASARQESYTF.